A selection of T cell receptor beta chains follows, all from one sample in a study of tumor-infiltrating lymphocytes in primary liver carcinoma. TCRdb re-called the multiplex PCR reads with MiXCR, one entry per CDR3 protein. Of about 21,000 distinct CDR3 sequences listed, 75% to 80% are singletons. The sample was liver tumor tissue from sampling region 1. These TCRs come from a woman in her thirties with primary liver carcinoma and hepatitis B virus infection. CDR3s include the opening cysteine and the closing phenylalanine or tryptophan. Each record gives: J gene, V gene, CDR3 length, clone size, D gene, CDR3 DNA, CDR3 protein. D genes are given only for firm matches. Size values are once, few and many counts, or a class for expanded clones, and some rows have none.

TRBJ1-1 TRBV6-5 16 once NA TGTGCCAGCAGTTACGGGTGCAGCGGACGAGGAACTGAAGCTTTCTTT CASSYGCSGRGTEAFF
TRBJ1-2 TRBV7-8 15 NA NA TGTGCCTACAGCCCCTCCGGACGGGTGGGCTATGGCTACACCTTC CAYSPSGRVGYGYTF
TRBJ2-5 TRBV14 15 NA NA TGTGCCATCAGCCAAGACAGGTCTTCCCAGGAGACCCAGTGCTTC CAISQDRSSQETQCF
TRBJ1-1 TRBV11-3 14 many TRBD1 TGTGTCAGCAGCTTCGGGACAGTGAACACTGAAGCTTTCTTT CVSSFGTVNTEAFF
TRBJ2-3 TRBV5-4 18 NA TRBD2 TGTGCCAGGAATAACCCGGCGGCTAGCGGGAGTCGGACAGATAAGCAGTATTTT CARNNPAASGSRTDKQYF
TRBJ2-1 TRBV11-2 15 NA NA TGTGCCAGCAGCTTAGATAGTAGCTCCTACTATGAGCAGTTCTTC CASSLDSSSYYEQFF
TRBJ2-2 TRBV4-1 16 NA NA TGCGCCAGAAGCCAATACAGGGCATTCGACACCGGGGAATTGTTTTTT CARSQYRAFDTGELFF
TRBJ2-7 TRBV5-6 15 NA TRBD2 TGCGCCAGCAGCCTCCGGACTGGCGGGAGCGGCAAGCAGTACTTC CASSLRTGGSGKQYF
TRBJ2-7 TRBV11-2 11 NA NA TGTGCCAGCAGTCCAGCCTGTGAGCAGTATTTC CASSPACEQYF
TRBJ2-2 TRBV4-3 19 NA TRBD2 TGCGCCTGCAGCGCACTAGCGGGAGGGCCCCGCTCGAACACCGGGGAGCTGTTTTTT CACSALAGGPRSNTGELFF
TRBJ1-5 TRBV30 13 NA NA TGTGCCTTGAGTCCAGGGGTGGGAGGGTCCCAGCATTTT CALSPGVGGSQHF
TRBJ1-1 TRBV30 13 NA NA TGTACCTGGGGCTTGGACATATTGACCGAAGCTTTCTTT CTWGLDILTEAFF
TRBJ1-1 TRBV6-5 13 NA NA TGTGCCAGCAGTTACGGGGGGAACACTGAAGCTTTCTTT CASSYGGNTEAFF
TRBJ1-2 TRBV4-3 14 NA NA TGCGCCAGCAGCGCTGATTCGGAGAACCATGGCTACACCTTC CASSADSENHGYTF
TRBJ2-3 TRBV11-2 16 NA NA TGCGCCAGCAGCCGGAAGCGACAGGGAGGGGGATATACGCAGTATTTT CASSRKRQGGGYTQYF
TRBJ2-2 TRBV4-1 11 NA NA TGCACCAGTAGTCAAGCCGGGGAGCTGTTTTTT CTSSQAGELFF
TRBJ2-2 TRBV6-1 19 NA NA TGTGCCAGCAGTGAAACCCTTCCCGGTGGCGCCTTGAACACCGGGGAGCTGTTTTTT CASSETLPGGALNTGELFF
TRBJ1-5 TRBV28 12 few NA TGTGCGAGCAGTTTAGGGGGTCAGCCCCGACATTTT CASSLGGQPRHF
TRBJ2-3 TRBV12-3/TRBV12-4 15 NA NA TGTGCCGGCAGTTTTCCCACTCCTAGCACAGATACGCAGTATTTC CAGSFPTPSTDTQYF
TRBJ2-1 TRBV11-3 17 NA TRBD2 TGTGCCAGCTGCTTAGGCCTACTAGCGGGAGGCTACAATGAGCGGCTCTTC CASCLGLLAGGYNERLF
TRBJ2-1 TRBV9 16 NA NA TGTGCCAGCGGCCGAACAGGGAGGGAGAGTGGAAATGAGCAGTTCTTC CASGRTGRESGNEQFF
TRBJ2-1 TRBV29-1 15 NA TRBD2 TGCAGCGTTGGGACTAGCGGGAGCTCCTACAATGAGCAGTTCTTC CSVGTSGSSYNEQFF
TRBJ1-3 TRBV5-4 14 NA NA TGTGCCAGCAGCTGGACTGAGCTTGGAAACACCATATATTTT CASSWTELGNTIYF
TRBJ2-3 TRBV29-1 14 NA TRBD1 TGCAGCGCCCACCCCAGGGGGCGCGTAGATACACAGTATTTT CSAHPRGRVDTQYF
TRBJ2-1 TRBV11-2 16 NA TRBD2 TGTGTCAGCAGCACTTCTCTAACGGGAGGATACAATGAGCAGTTCTTC CVSSTSLTGGYNEQFF
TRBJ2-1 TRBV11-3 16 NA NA TGTGCCAGCAGTTCAACGGGACACGGCTCCTTGGGCGAGCAGTTCTTC CASSSTGHGSLGEQFF
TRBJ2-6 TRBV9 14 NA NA TGTGCCAGCAGCGTGTTGAATGGGGCCAGCGTCCTGACTTTC CASSVLNGASVLTF
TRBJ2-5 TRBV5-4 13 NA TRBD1 TGTGCCAGCAGCCGGGACAGGCGAGAGACCCAGTACTTC CASSRDRRETQYF
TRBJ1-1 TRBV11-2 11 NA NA TGTGTCAGCAGCCCTGAGACAGAAGCTTTCTTT CVSSPETEAFF
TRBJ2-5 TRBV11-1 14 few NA TGTACCAGCAGCTTAGCAGGGTGCGAAGGGACCCAGTACTTC CTSSLAGCEGTQYF
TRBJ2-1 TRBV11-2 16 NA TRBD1 TGTGCCAGCAACTTCGAGGCCGGGACAGGCAATCCTGAGCAGTTCTTC CASNFEAGTGNPEQFF
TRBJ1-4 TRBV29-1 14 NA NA TGTGGCGTTGGAAGTTCAGGGCGAAATGAAAAACAGTTTTTT CGVGSSGRNEKQFF
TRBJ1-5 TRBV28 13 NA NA TGTGCCAGCAGGGAGGTCACTAATCAACCCCAGCATTTT CASREVTNQPQHF
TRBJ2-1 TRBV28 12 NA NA TGTGTCAGTAGTGTTACAGTGAATGAGCAGTTCTTC CVSSVTVNEQFF
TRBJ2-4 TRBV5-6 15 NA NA TGTACCAGCAACCAACGGGTGGTAACCAAAAACATTCAGTACTTC CTSNQRVVTKNIQYF
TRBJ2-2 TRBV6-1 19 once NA TGTGTCAGCAGTGAAACCCTTCCCGGGGGCGCCGCGAACACCGTGGAGTTGTTTTTT CVSSETLPGGAANTVELFF
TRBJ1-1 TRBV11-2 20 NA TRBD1 TGTGCCAGCAGCGCTCGGGACAGGGAGCGCAAGAGGTGGAGCAACACTGAAGCTTTTTTT CASSARDRERKRWSNTEAFF
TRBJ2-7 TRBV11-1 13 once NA TGTGCCAGCTGCGTAGGATACCTCCGCGAGAAGTACTTC CASCVGYLREKYF
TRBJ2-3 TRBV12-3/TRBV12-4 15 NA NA TGTGCCAGCAATTTTCACCCTCCTAGCACAGATACTCAGTATTTT CASNFHPPSTDTQYF
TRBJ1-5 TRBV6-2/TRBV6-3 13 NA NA TGTCTCAGTAGTTACCGGGACAATAAGCCCCAGCATTTT CLSSYRDNKPQHF
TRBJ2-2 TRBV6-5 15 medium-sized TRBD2 TGTGCCAGCAGCCCCTTAGCGGGAGGCACCGGGGAGCTGTTTTTT CASSPLAGGTGELFF
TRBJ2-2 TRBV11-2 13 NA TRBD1 TGTGCCACGGGACAGGGGAACACCGGGGAGCTACTTTTT CATGQGNTGELLF